This T cell receptor (beta chain) comes out of a study of T cell responses to AZD1222 COVID-19 vaccine. Study-level findings and limits: The donors showed a predominance of white British ancestry and of females, with possible underestimation of clonal diversity. The span of vaccine-associated CD4 TCRs extended across spike, with dominance at 160-218 and 743-854. Breadth and depth of Spike-specific TCRs rose after two AZD1222 doses. Regions left unmutated in variants are reportedly the target of nearly half of spike-specific TCRs.

The germline CDR1 and CDR2 sequences are SGHDT and YYEEEE. The CDR3 has 15 amino acids. Trimming took 0 bases from V and 0 from J, leaving 9 bases between them. The data were produced by immunoSEQ multiplex PCR, yet TCRdb's version contains in-frame clones alone and is incomplete. This table holds about 110,000 clones, about 91% found once. Remarks on this clone: Its antigen is not identified.

This chain joins TRBV5-6 and TRBJ1-1, with TRBD1 as a possible D gene (5 bases). The sequence came from an adult who received the AZD1222 COVID-19 vaccine. Specimen: peripheral blood, collected 28 days after the second AZD1222 dose. The DNA for the CDR3 is TGTGCCAGCAGCTTGGGAGGCAGGGTGAACACTGAAGCTTTCTTT. This translates into CASSLGGRVNTEAFF. Looking up the rest from reference TRBV5-6 and TRBJ1-1 gives the full variable domain: DAGVTQSPTHLIKTRGQQVTLRCSPKSGHDTVSWYQQALGQGPQFIFQYYEEEERQRGNFPDRFSGHQFPNYSSELNVNALLLGDSALYLCASSLGGRVNTEAFFGQGTRLTVV.